This is a list of T cell receptor beta chains from one sample in a study of CXCR3-negative and CXCR3-positive naive CD8 T cells. From the 5' RACE reads, TCRdb lists one entry per CDR3 protein and no DNA. The table lists roughly 28,000 distinct CDR3 sequences. Sequencing input: memory CD8+ T cells from blood. These TCRs come from a human donor in good health. Some clones in this sample may be carry-over from other donors' samples. The CDR3 runs from the conserved cysteine through the conserved F or W. Expanded clones are given a class, and other clones once, few, many or no size at all.

V: TRBV28; J: TRBJ2-2; size: .; CDR3: CASRVIWDYGRELFF
V: TRBV6-5; J: TRBJ1-2; size: .; CDR3: CASSPGPWGGYTF
V: TRBV20-1; J: TRBJ2-4; size: .; CDR3: CSASFGGTKNIQYF
V: TRBV5-4; J: TRBJ2-7; size: .; CDR3: CASGIRGLYEQYF
V: TRBV6-2/TRBV6-3; J: TRBJ2-2; size: .; CDR3: CASSPTSPGELFF
V: TRBV9; J: TRBJ2-1; size: .; CDR3: CASSVQSSGAFDEQFF
V: TRBV20-1; J: TRBJ2-3; size: .; CDR3: CSARDRASGDSDTQYF
V: TRBV28; J: TRBJ1-1; size: .; CDR3: CASPSGEGRKAFF
V: TRBV12-3/TRBV12-4; J: TRBJ1-2; size: .; CDR3: CASKDGDFYGYTF
V: TRBV20-1; J: TRBJ1-1; size: .; CDR3: CSASYRTLNTEAFF
V: TRBV3-1; J: TRBJ1-5; size: .; CDR3: CASSQRWGGDQPQHF
V: TRBV7-9; J: TRBJ1-2; size: .; CDR3: CASSLESVTGGLSYGYTF
V: TRBV20-1; J: TRBJ1-1; size: .; CDR3: CSARQAGNTEAFF
V: TRBV2; J: TRBJ2-1; size: .; CDR3: CASLGGRGGNEQFF
V: TRBV29-1; J: TRBJ2-7; size: .; CDR3: CSARQSSYEQYF
V: TRBV15; J: TRBJ2-3; size: .; CDR3: CATSPSGGVTDTQYF
V: TRBV10-3; J: TRBJ2-1; size: .; CDR3: CAITLEDRAYNEQFF
V: TRBV29-1; J: TRBJ2-1; size: .; CDR3: CSVEGTHAYNEQFF
V: TRBV29-1; J: TRBJ2-7; size: .; CDR3: CSVGGLTGVPSNEQYF
V: TRBV29-1; J: TRBJ2-1; size: .; CDR3: CSVEDRSGGEQFF
V: TRBV21-1; J: TRBJ1-1; size: .; CDR3: CASSNAGDREAFF
V: TRBV11-2; J: TRBJ2-3; size: .; CDR3: CASIGQGLTDTQYF
V: TRBV12-3/TRBV12-4; J: TRBJ1-4; size: .; CDR3: CASTPAPNNEKLFF
V: TRBV11-3; J: TRBJ2-7; size: .; CDR3: CASSLGTGTHEQYF
V: TRBV4-3; J: TRBJ2-1; size: .; CDR3: CASSQWRGQGFYNEQFF
V: TRBV5-1; J: TRBJ2-2; size: .; CDR3: CASSLYTGNTGELFF
V: TRBV27; J: TRBJ2-5; size: .; CDR3: CASSFVPSRETQYF
V: TRBV6-6; J: TRBJ2-7; size: .; CDR3: CASSWGGGTSYEQYF
V: TRBV7-2; J: TRBJ2-1; size: medium-sized; CDR3: CASSLLWGGGASSYNEQFF
V: TRBV6-4; J: TRBJ2-2; size: .; CDR3: CASSDSIGLAGPGELFF
V: TRBV29-1; J: TRBJ2-7; size: .; CDR3: CSVEVGLTSYEQYF
V: TRBV9; J: TRBJ2-5; size: .; CDR3: CASSAGGRGETQYF
V: TRBV28; J: TRBJ2-3; size: .; CDR3: CASSLEGVRDTQYF
V: TRBV7-9; J: TRBJ2-7; size: .; CDR3: CASTTGVSYEQYF